Detailed here is one T cell receptor (beta chain). Seattle enrolled patients during active infection and tracked them longitudinally. Trimming cost V 3 bases and J 5 bases; bases outside gene matches: 7. Germline CDR1 is DFQATT and CDR2 is SNEGSKA (reference sequence). This CDR3 has 14 residues. The data are from a study of blood T cell repertoires in COVID-19. About the research overall: Material from acute and convalescent COVID-19 was sourced from the United States, Italy and Spain. PBMCs, B-cell-depleted T cells, or T cells provided the cDNA or gDNA that made up the material.

Per the original data handling: Amplifying reference gene primers gave estimates of nucleated cell counts. Profiled with immunoSEQ multiplex PCR; TCRdb holds only in-frame clones, not every one. That table furnishes V, J and clone size, whereas the DNA furnished D and trimming. The table includes 300,000 to 400,000 clones, approximately 87% detected once. The chain carries TRBV20-1 and TRBJ2-3, with 8 bases that match TRBD1. Sequencing used peripheral blood. This receptor was taken from a woman aged 30 to 39 with COVID-19, enrolled during active disease. The CDR3 loop is CSASRDRGGDTQYF. CDR3 nucleotide sequence: TGCAGTGCTAGTCGTGACAGGGGTGGAGATACGCAGTATTTT.